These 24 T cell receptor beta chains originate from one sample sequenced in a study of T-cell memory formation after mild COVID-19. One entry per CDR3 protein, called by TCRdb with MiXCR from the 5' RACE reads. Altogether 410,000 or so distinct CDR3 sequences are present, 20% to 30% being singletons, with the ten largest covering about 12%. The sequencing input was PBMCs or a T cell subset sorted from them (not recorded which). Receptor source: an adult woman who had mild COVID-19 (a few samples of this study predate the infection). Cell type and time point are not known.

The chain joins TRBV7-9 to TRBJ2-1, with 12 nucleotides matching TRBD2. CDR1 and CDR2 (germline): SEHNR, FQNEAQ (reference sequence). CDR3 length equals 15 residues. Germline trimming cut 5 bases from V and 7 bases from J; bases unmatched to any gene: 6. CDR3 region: CASSPTSGRVNEQFF. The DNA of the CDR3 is TGTGCCAGCAGCCCGACTAGCGGGAGAGTAAATGAGCAGTTCTTC. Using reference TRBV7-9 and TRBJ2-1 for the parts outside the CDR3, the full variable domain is DTGVSQNPRHKITKRGQNVTFRCDPISEHNRLYWYRQTLGQGPEFLTYFQNEAQLEKSRLLSDRFSAERPKGSFSTLEIQRTEQGDSAMYLCASSPTSGRVNEQFFGPGTRLTVL.

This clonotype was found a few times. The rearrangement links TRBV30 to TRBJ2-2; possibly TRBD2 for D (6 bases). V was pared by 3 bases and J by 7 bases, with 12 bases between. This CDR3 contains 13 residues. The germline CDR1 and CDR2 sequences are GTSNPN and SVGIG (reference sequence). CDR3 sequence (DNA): TGTGCCTGGAGGTCGGAGGGGATCGGGGAGCTGTTTTTT. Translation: CAWRSEGIGELFF.

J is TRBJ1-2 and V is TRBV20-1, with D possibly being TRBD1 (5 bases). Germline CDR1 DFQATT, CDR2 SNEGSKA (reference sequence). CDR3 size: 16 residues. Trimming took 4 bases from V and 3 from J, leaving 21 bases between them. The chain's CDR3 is CSATALGPPGYYGYTF. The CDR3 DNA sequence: TGCAGTGCTACAGCTTTGGGACCCCCGGGATACTATGGCTACACCTTC.

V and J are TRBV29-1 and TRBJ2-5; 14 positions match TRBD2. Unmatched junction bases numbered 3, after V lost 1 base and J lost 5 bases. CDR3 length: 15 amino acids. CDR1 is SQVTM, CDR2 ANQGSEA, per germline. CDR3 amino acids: CSVEGGTSGSETQYF. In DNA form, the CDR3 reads TGCAGCGTTGAAGGTGGGACTAGCGGGAGTGAGACCCAGTACTTC.

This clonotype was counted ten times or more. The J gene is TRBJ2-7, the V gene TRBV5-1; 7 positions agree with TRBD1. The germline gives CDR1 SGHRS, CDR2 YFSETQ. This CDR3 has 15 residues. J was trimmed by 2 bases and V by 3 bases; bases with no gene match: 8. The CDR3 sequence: CASSSRGQGTYEQYF. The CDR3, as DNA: TGCGCCAGCAGCTCGAGGGGGCAGGGGACCTACGAGCAGTACTTC.

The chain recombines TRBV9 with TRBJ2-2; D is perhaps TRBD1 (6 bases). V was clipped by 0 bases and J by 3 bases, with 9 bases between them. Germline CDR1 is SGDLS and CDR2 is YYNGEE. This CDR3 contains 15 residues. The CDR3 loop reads CASSVVAGDTGELFF. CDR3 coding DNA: TGTGCCAGCAGCGTAGTAGCAGGGGACACCGGGGAGCTGTTTTTT.

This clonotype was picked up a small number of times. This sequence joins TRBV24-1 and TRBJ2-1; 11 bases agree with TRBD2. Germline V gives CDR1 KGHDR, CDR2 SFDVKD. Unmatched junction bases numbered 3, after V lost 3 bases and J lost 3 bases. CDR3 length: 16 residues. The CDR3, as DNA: TGTGCCACCAGTGATCCGCTAGCGGGGGGCTACAATGAGCAGTTCTTC. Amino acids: CATSDPLAGGYNEQFF.

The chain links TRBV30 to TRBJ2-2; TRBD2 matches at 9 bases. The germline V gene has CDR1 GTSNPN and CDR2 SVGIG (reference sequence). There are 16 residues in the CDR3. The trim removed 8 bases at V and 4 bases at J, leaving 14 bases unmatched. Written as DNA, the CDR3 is TGTGCCAGAGTGACTAGCGGAAAAGGTGGCACCGGGGAGCTGTTTTTT. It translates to CARVTSGKGGTGELFF.

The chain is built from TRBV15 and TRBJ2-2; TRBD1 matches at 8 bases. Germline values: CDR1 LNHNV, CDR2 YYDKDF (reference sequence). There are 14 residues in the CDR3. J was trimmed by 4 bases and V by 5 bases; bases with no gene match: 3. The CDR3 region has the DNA TGTGCCACCAGCCGACAGGGGTTCACCGGGGAGCTGTTTTTT. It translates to CATSRQGFTGELFF.

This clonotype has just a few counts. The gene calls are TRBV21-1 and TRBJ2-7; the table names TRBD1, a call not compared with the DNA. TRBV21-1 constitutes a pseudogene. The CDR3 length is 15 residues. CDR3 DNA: TGTGCCAGCTCAAAGGACAGGGGGCTTGAGTACGAGCAGTACTTC. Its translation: CASSKDRGLEYEQYF.

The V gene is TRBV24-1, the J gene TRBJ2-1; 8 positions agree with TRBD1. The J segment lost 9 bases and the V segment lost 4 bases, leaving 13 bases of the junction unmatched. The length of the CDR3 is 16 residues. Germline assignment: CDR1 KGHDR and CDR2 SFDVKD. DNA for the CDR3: TGTGCCACCAGTGACACGACAGGGGCCGGGAGCGTTGAGCAGTTCTTC. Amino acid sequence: CATSDTTGAGSVEQFF.

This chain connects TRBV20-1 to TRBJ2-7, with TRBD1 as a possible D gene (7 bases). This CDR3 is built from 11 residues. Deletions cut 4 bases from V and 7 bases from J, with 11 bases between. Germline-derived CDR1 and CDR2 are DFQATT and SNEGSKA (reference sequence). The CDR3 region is CSATTGREQYF. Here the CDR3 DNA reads TGCAGTGCTACGACAGGGAGGGAGCAGTACTTC.

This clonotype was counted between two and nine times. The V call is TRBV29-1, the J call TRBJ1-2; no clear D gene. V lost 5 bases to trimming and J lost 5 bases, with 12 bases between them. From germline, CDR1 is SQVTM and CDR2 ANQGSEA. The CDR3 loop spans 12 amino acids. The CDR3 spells CSVRLGGYGYTF. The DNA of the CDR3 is TGCAGCGTTCGCTTGGGAGGTTATGGCTACACCTTC.

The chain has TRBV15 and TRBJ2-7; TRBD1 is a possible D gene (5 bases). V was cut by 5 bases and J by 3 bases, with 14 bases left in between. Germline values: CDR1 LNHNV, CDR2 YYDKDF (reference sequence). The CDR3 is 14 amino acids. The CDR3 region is CATSSPGLHYEQYF. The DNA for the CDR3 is TGTGCCACCAGCTCACCAGGGTTACACTACGAGCAGTACTTC.

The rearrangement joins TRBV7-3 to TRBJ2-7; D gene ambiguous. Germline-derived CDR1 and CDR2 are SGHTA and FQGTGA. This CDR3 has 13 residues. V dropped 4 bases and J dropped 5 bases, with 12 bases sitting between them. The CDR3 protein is CASSSLRADEQYF. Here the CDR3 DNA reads TGTGCCAGCAGCTCCCTTAGGGCTGACGAGCAGTACTTC.

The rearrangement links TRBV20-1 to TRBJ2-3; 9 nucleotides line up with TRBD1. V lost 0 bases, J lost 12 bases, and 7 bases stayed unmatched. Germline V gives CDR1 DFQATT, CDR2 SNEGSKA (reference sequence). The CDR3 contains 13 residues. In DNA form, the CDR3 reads TGCAGTGCTAGAGATCCGGCGACAGGGGGTCAGTATTTT. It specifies CSARDPATGGQYF.

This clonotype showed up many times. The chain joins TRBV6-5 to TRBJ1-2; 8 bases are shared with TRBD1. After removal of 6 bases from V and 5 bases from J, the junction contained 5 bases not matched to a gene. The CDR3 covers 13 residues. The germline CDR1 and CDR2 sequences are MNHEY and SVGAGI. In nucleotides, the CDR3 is TGTGCCAGCAGGGGCAGGACAGGGTATGGCTACACCTTC. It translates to CASRGRTGYGYTF.

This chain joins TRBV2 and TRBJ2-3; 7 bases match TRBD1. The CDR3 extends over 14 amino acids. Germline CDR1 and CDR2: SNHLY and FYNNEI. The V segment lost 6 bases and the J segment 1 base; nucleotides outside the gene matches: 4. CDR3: CASRRQGGTDTQYF. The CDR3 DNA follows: TGTGCCAGCAGGCGACAGGGCGGCACAGATACGCAGTATTTT. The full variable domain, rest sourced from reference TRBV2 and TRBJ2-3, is EPEVTQTPSHQVTQMGQEVILRCVPISNHLYFYWYRQILGQKVEFLVSFYNNEISEKSEIFDDQFSVERPDGSNFTLKIRSTKLEDSAMYFCASRRQGGTDTQYFGPGTRLTVL.

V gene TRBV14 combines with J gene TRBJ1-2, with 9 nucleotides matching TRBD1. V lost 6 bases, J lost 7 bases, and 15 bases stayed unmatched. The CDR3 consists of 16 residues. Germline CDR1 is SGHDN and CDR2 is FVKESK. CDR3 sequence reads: CASRPGTGFEGGGYTF. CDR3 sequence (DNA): TGTGCCAGCAGACCCGGGACAGGGTTTGAAGGGGGTGGCTACACCTTC.

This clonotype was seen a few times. CDR3 amino acids: CASSLDGTRREQYF. In DNA form, the CDR3 reads TGCGCCAGCAGCTTAGATGGGACCCGGCGGGAGCAGTACTTC. The J gene is TRBJ2-7, the V gene TRBV5-1; the D gene could be TRBD1 or TRBD2 (5 bases each). CDR3 length equals 14 residues. CDR1 is SGHRS, CDR2 YFSETQ, per germline. With 2 bases removed from V and 7 bases from J, the gap between germline ends came to 16 bases.

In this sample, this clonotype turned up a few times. CDR3 DNA: TGTGCCAGCAGTGGGGGGGGCATCGGGGAGCTGTTTTTT. Protein sequence: CASSGGGIGELFF. This chain connects TRBV2 to TRBJ2-2, with D possibly TRBD2 on 7 matching bases. The CDR3 loop spans 13 amino acids. Germline CDR1 and CDR2: SNHLY and FYNNEI. The V gene lost 4 bases and the J gene lost 7 bases, with 10 bases spanning the gap.

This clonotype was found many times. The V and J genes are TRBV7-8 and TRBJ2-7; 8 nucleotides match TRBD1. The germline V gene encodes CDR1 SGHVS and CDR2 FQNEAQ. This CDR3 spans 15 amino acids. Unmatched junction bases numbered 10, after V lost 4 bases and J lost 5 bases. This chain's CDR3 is CASSSRRLQGDEQYF. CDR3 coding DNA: TGTGCCAGCAGCTCGCGCCGTTTACAGGGGGACGAGCAGTACTTC.

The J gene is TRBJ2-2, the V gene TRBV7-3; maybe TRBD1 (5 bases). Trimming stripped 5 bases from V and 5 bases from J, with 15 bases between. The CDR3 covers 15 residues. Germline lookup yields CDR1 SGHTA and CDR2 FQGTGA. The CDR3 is CASSPFTGFTGELFF. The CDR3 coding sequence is TGTGCCAGCAGCCCCTTCACAGGATTTACCGGGGAGCTGTTTTTT.

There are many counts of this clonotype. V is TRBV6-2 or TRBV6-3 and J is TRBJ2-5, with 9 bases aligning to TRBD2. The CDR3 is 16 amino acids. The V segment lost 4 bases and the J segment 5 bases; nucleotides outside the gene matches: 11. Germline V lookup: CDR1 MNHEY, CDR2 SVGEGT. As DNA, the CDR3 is TGTGCCAGCAGTTTGGGCCTTAGCGGGGGTGGGGAGACCCAGTACTTC. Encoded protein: CASSLGLSGGGETQYF.